This TCR beta chain was captured by sequencing in a study of control samples from healthy donors and cancer patients. Only in-frame clones appear in the TCRdb table, and some are missing; sequencing was by immunoSEQ multiplex PCR. The sample yields about 140,000 clones, more than 85% seen once. V was pared by 1 base and J by 4 bases, with 11 bases between. Germline V gene sequence: CDR1 LNHNV, CDR2 YYDKDF (reference sequence). The CDR3 contains 15 residues. Sequencing was performed on blood. This sequence originates from a woman younger than 45 in good health. The chain carries TRBV15 and TRBJ2-1; D remains ambiguous. The CDR3 loop is CATSRVQSQYNEQFF. The DNA of the CDR3 is TGTGCCACCAGCAGAGTCCAATCGCAATACAATGAGCAGTTCTTC.